This T cell receptor (beta chain) was identified during a study of cytomegalovirus exposure and HLA in healthy donors. Study context: Findings of an earlier analysis included roughly 110 million unique TCR beta sequences from around 180 million T cells.

Germline lookup yields CDR1 SGHVS and CDR2 FQNEAQ. Trimming cost V 5 bases and J 0 bases, with 10 bases left between them. The CDR3 is 15 amino acids. The PCR ran on 60 Vbeta and 13 Jbeta primers. Clones were sequenced by immunoSEQ multiplex PCR, and TCRdb holds only the in-frame ones, with some missing. Its listing shows 96,000 or so clones. J is TRBJ1-4 and V is TRBV7-8, with D possibly matching TRBD1 (6 bases). What was sequenced was PBMCs. This clonotype was sampled from a woman aged 25 to 39 in good health and CMV-seronegative. The CDR3, as DNA: TGTGCCAGCAGCCCAGGGGCAGCAACTAATGAAAAACTGTTTTTT. Protein sequence: CASSPGAATNEKLFF.